This T cell receptor beta chain was observed in a study of T cell responses to AZD1222 COVID-19 vaccine. Points from the study as a whole: It was only a handful of AZD1222 recipients who were seropositive at baseline.

With respect to this clone: Its antigen remains unidentified.

The method was immunoSEQ multiplex PCR; TCRdb's version includes in-frame clones alone and lacks a portion of them. The data show fewer than 110,000 clones, with around 90% seen just once and approximately 5.6% held by the top ten. Deletions cut 2 bases from V and 2 bases from J, with 18 bases between. The germline V gene encodes CDR1 KGHDR and CDR2 SFDVKD. The CDR3 is made up of 18 amino acids. Specimen: peripheral blood, collected 28 days after the second AZD1222 dose. The J gene is TRBJ2-1, the V gene TRBV24-1; D might be TRBD1 or TRBD2, each matching 5 bases. The receptor was derived from an adult who received the AZD1222 COVID-19 vaccine. The CDR3 DNA is TGTGCCACCAGTGATTCATCCTCCGGGACGTCCGCCTACAATGAGCAGTTCTTC. It codes for CATSDSSSGTSAYNEQFF.